This T cell receptor (beta chain) appears in the sequencing data of a study of cytomegalovirus exposure and HLA in healthy donors. V shed 6 bases, J shed 14 bases, and the junction held 8 bases outside the gene matches. Germline values: CDR1 MDHEN, CDR2 SYDVKM. The CDR3 is 12 amino acids. Primers included in the PCR were 60 Vbeta and 13 Jbeta primers. The assay was immunoSEQ multiplex PCR, and TCRdb's table has in-frame clones only and misses some. Here the sample spans some 120,000 clones, approximately 80% being singletons. This clonotype originated in a woman in her thirties or forties in good health and CMV-seropositive. The sample was PBMCs. The V and J genes are TRBV28 and TRBJ2-3; TRBD2 matches 10 bases. As DNA, the CDR3 is TGTGCCAGCAGCCAGCAGCGGGAGGGCGGGTATTTT. It translates to CASSQQREGGYF.